This record concerns one T cell receptor (beta chain) sequence. CDR1 MNHEY and CDR2 SVGAGI come from the germline V gene. CDR3 length equals 13 residues. Trimming stripped 3 bases from V and 1 base from J, with 5 bases between. These data come from a study of blood T cell repertoires in COVID-19. Authors' processing steps: Reference gene primer amplification yielded estimated nucleated cell counts. Profiling relied on immunoSEQ multiplex PCR, and the TCRdb table lists in-frame clones only, not all of them. Clone size and the V and J calls come from that table; the DNA yielded D and trimming. The sample yields 190,000 or so clones, 87% seen once.

The origin of this receptor is a woman under 30 who had recovered from COVID-19. The sample taken for sequencing was peripheral blood. The chain employs TRBV6-5 and TRBJ2-3, with D hard to call. The DNA of the CDR3 is TGTGCCAGCAGTTATACAGGCACAGATACGCAGTATTTT. It translates to CASSYTGTDTQYF.